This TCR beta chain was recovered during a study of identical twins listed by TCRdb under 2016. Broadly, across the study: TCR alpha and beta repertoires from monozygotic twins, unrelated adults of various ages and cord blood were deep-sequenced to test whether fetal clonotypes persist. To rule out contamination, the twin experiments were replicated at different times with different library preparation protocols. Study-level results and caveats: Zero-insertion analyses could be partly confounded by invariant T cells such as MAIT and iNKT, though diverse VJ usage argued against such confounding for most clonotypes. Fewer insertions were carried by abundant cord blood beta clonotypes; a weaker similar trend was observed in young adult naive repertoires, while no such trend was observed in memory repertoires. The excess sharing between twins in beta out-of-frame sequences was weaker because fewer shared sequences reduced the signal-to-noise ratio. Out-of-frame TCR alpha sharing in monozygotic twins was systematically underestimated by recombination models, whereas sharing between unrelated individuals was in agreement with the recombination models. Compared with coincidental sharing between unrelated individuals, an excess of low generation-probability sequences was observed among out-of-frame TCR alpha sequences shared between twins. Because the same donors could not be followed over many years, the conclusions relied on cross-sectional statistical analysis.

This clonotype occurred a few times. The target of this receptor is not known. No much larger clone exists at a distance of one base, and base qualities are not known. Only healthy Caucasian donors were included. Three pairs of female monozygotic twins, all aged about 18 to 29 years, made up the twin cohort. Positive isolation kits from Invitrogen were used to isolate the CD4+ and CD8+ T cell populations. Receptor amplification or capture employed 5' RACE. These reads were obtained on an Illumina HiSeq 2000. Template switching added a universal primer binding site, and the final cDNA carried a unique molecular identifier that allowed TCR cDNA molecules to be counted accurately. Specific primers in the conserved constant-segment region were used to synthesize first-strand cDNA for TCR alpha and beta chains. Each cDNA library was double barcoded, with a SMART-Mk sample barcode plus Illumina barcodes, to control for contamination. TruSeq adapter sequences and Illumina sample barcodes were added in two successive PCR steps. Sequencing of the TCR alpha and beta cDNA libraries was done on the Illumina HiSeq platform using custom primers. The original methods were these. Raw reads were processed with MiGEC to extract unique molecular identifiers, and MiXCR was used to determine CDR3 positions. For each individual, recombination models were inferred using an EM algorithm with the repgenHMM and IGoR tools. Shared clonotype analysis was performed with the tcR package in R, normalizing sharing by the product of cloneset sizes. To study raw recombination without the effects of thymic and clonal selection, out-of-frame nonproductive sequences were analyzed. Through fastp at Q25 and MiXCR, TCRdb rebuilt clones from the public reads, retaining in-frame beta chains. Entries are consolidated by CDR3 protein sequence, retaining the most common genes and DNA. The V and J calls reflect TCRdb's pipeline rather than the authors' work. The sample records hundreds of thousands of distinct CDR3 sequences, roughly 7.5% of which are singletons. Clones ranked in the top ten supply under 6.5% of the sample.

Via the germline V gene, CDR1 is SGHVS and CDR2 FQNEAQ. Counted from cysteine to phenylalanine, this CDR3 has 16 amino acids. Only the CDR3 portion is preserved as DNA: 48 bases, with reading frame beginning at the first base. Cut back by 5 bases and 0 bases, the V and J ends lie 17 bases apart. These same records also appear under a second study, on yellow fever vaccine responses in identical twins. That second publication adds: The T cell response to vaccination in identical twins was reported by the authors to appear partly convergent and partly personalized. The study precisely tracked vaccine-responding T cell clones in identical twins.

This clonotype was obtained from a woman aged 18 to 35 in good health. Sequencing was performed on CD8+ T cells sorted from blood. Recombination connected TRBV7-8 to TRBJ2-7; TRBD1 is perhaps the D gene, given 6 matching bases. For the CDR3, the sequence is CASSAVPGTSSYEQYF. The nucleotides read TGTGCCAGCAGCGCAGTCCCCGGGACATCCTCCTACGAGCAGTACTTC. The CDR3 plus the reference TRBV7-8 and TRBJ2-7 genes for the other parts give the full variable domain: GAGVSQSPRYKVAKRGQDVALRCDPISGHVSLFWYQQALGQGPEFLTYFQNEAQLDKSGLPSDRFFAERPEGSVSTLKIQRTQQEDSAVYLCASSAVPGTSSYEQYFGPGTRLTVT.